This T cell receptor beta chain was sequenced during a study of control samples from healthy donors and cancer patients. V was clipped by 4 bases and J by 8 bases; unmatched bases: 6. CDR3 length equals 14 residues. The germline gives CDR1 SGHKS, CDR2 YYEKEE (reference sequence). The data were produced by immunoSEQ multiplex PCR, yet TCRdb's version contains in-frame clones alone and is incomplete. In the table there are 75,000 to 95,000 clones, about 89% of which are singletons. This sequence was found in a woman aged 45-65 years with colorectal cancer. Sequences were obtained from PBMCs. The rearrangement links TRBV5-5 to TRBJ2-1, with 10 bases that match TRBD2. CDR3 amino acids: CASSPVLAGDEQFF. In DNA form, the CDR3 reads TGTGCCAGCAGCCCGGTCCTAGCGGGGGATGAGCAGTTCTTC.